The entry below gives a single T cell receptor (beta chain) sequence along with its context. It has no known antigen specificity. One base away there is no much larger clone; base qualities are not given. These data come from a study of cytomegalovirus exposure and HLA in healthy donors (dated by TCRdb to the late 2010s). Describing the broader study: In an earlier analysis of under 600 of the donors, 250 to 350 Gb of sequence data and 90 million to 120 million unique TCR beta sequences from about 179 million T cells were reported. High-throughput TCR immunosequencing, statistical association of individual TCRs with disease status, and machine learning were combined to predict cytomegalovirus infection status. An early release that covered roughly 600 HLA-typed donors contained about 300 gigabases of sequencing data and 80 million or so unique TCR sequences. Among some 400 genotyped donors of the cohort, an average of approximately 240,000 unique TCR beta nucleotide sequences was sequenced per donor, of which about 18% were non-productive. Among the roughly 400 genotyped donors, around 81% belonged to the genetic ancestry cluster associated with self-reported Caucasian donors. The number of typed donors differed by locus: roughly 629-640 for A, B, C, DRB1 and DQB1; approximately 520 for DQA1; 606 for DPA1; and around 490 for DPB1. The study used immunosequencing to profile the T cell repertoires of approximately 690 subjects and linked those repertoires to cytomegalovirus serostatus. Every repertoire in the discovery cohort had been generated on one and the same sequencing platform. Genome-wide SNP genotypes for about three fifths of the roughly 670 donors were used in a later genetic analysis, which treated that subset as a discovery cohort. The study aimed to test whether cataloging public T cell receptors could reveal signatures of past pathogen exposure. Rather than using new phenotypic data, the later analysis identified candidate immune exposures from TCR beta sequences and from how often those sequences occurred across donors. HLA typing covered class I and class II loci at four-digit resolution. Donor age, sex, ethnicity and CMV serostatus were compiled alongside the repertoire data. A later analysis re-analyzed previously published TCR beta repertoires from several hundred donors and added high-resolution HLA genotyping to study TCR occurrence patterns. In addition to the first cohort of approximately 670 subjects, a separate validation cohort of 120 different subjects was used. In an earlier analysis of a few hundred of the donors, high-throughput TCR beta sequencing was used to judge whether each TCR beta V gene segment behaved as functional or pseudogenic. Roughly 5 DR-DQ haplotypes were handled as single units for association and clustering, since linkage in the cohort was strong.

Receptors were amplified or captured by the immunoSEQ multiplex PCR assay. For the multiplex PCR, a mixture combining 60 forward primers for TCR Vbeta segments and 13 reverse primers for TCR Jbeta segments was used. The CDR3 region of rearranged TCR beta genes was amplified from genomic DNA by a multiplex PCR assay. The amplified TCR beta libraries were sequenced on the Illumina HiSeq System as 87-base-pair reads. The authors' analysis ran thus. In a later analysis, tens of millions of unique TCR beta chains were counted across the approximately 640 repertoires, and around 10 million of these chains were shared by at least two donors. To remove PCR and sequencing errors, raw reads were error-corrected and collapsed into unique sequences using a nearest-neighbor algorithm that merged closely related sequences. V, D and J gene segments were assigned by aligning CDR3 sequences to IMGT reference sequences. Each retained sequence needed at least a six-nucleotide match to both a V gene segment and a J gene segment. Rearrangements were called productive when the CDR3 lacked stop codons and stayed in frame with V and J; all others were non-productive. CDR3 was defined according to IMGT convention as the region running from the second conserved V-encoded cysteine to the conserved J-encoded phenylalanine. In an earlier analysis of more than 550 of the donors, sequences lacking an unambiguous match to a single V gene segment were excluded. An earlier analysis of about 590 of the donors classified V segments as functional when productive rearrangements were above 56.7% and as segregating when the standard deviation between donors was above 5%. A statistical classification framework was built to diagnose cytomegalovirus status from the catalog of TCR beta chain sequences. A later analysis assigned V and J genes by comparing TCR nucleotide sequences with IMGT/GENE-DB human TR gene sequences. A later analysis assigned CDR3 sequences and most-parsimonious VDJ recombination scenarios with the TCRdist pipeline. In a later analysis, each TCR beta chain was defined by its CDR3 amino acid sequence together with its V-gene family, and reads without a unique V-gene family were excluded. To address suspected cross-contamination and a sequencing artifact, a later analysis removed around 600 highly shared, low-generation-probability nucleotide sequences. In a later analysis, a clonal expansion index for each public chain was calculated from normalized within-repertoire ranks of inferred template counts. In a later analysis, generation probabilities were computed using a VDJ recombination model fitted to out-of-frame rearrangements, and the results were checked against IGoR. A later analysis scored TCR-TCR, TCR-HLA and TCR-CMV co-occurrence with hypergeometric tests, applying a repertoire-size bias correction to TCR pairs. To estimate false discovery rates, a later analysis permuted the HLA or CMV assignments 20 times. In a later analysis, co-occurring TCRs were grouped with DBSCAN, and TCRdist sequence similarity was added when clustering was performed within HLA-allele-positive subsets. For co-occurrence clustering, repertoires with fewer than 30,000 or more than 120,000 public chains were excluded, along with five repertoires with anomalous nucleotide sharing. The table was pulled from immuneACCESS by TCRdb, which kept in-frame rearrangements only. Such tables lose some clones; where checked, under half of the loss comes from unresolved V genes, and the rest has no known cause. V, J and clone size are taken as reported in that table, and D and trimming were inferred from the DNA itself. The sample yields about 150,000 clones; about 70% were counted once. Clones ranked in the top ten supply 2% to 2.5% of the sample.

Beyond this particular receptor, the publication reports: In vitro tests confirmed that a few of the cytomegalovirus-associated TCR beta chains recognize cytomegalovirus antigens. A further reported finding was that TCR beta sequences accurately predicted the HLA-A and HLA-B alleles for most subjects in the first cohort. A total of 150 to 200 TCR beta chains were listed by the study as associated with cytomegalovirus. Linkage disequilibrium might explain the correlated functional status among segregating V segments, but an unknown experimental factor could not be ruled out. Only TCR beta chains were sequenced in this cohort, and the absence of alpha or paired-chain data limited detectable features. According to a later genetic analysis, donors in an Asian-associated ancestry cluster had fewer N-insertions in productive TCRs than the approximately 710-donor mean. A later analysis found that HLA-associated TCR beta chains were more clonally expanded and had lower generation probabilities than equally common non-associated chains. In a later analysis, most CMV-associated TCR beta chains were found to appear HLA-restricted, with HLA associations seemingly driven largely by CMV exposure. The earlier analysis of a few hundred of the donors excluded around 17 rarely observed V segments, including chromosome 9 orphons, because counts were too low. Strong co-occurrence of HLA alleles, especially DR and DQ, made assigning TCR associations to individual alleles difficult. In a later genetic analysis, a missense DCLRE1C variant was associated with V-gene and J-gene trimming of TCR beta chains, and the association was replicated in an independent cohort. CMV serostatus was the only immune exposure information available for the cohort. According to a later analysis, TCR association rates differed among HLA loci, with DRB1 alleles showing the most associated TCRs and HLA-C alleles showing the fewest. The authors suggested that the approach could potentially be generalized to other disease states and immunological phenotypes. The presence/absence analyses assumed that sequencing depth was roughly uniform across donors, and that assumption may not be true. Some IMGT-functional V segments, including TRBV6-2 and TRBV6-3, could not be told apart with the 87-base-pair reads, so those segments were excluded. A cluster of highly shared sequence variants was judged likely to be a technical artifact of the sequencing pipeline. Because HLA typing was unavailable for some donors at each locus, only the typed subset was used in association tests. A later analysis reported that several top co-occurrence clusters appeared linked to parvovirus B19, influenza, CMV and Epstein-Barr virus. At a false discovery rate of 0.05, a later analysis linked 15,000 to 20,000 TCR beta sequences to specific HLA alleles. The classifier was reported to diagnose cytomegalovirus status with high specificity and sensitivity in both the original and validation cohorts. In an earlier analysis of approximately 590 of the donors, most TCR beta V segments appeared in productive rearrangements about 87% or about 30% of the time, broadly matching IMGT annotations. Across donors, most TCR sequences were observed very rarely, whereas some public TCRs were present in many individuals.

The cohort consisted of 666 healthy bone marrow donors. At the time of sampling, all cohort members were nominally healthy, though unrecorded immune exposures were likely present. The donor tested CMV seropositive, placing the donor among the 289 seropositive members of the cohort. Every donor gave a peripheral blood sample, and the peripheral blood mononuclear cells from that sample were used for TCR beta sequencing. The Qiagen DNeasy Blood Extraction Kit was used to extract genomic DNA from the blood cell samples. V trim: 3 bases; J trim: 2 bases; unmatched bases: 1. The CDR3 measures 13 amino acids from cysteine to phenylalanine. The kept DNA is CDR3 alone, 39 bases in frame from the first base. The germline V gene specifies SGHVS as CDR1 and FQNEAQ as CDR2.

Recombination connected TRBV7-8 to TRBJ2-7; 7 nucleotides in the junction match TRBD1. The sequence was collected from a woman aged 55-70 years in good health and CMV-seropositive. Specimen: PBMCs. The encoded CDR3 is CASSLGQPYEQYF. Here is the DNA: TGTGCCAGCAGCTTGGGACAGCCCTACGAGCAGTACTTC.